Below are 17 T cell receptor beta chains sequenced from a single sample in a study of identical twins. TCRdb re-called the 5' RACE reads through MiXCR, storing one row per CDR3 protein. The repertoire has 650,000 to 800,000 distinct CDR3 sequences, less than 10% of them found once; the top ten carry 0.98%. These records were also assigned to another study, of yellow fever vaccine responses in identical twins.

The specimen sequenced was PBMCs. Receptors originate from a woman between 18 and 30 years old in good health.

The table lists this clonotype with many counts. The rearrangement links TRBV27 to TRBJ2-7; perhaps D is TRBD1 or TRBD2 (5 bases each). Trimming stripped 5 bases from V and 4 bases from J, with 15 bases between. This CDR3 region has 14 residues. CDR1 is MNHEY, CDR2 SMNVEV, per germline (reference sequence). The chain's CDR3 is CASSLRGGRYEQYF. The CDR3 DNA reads TGTGCCAGCAGTCTACGTGGGGGTCGGTACGAGCAGTACTTC.

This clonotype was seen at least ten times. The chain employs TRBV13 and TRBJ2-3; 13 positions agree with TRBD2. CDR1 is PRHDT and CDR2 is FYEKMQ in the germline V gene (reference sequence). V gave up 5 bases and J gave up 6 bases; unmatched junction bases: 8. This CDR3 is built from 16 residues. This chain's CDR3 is CASSPGLAGLLDTQYF. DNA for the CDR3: TGTGCCAGCAGCCCGGGACTAGCGGGGCTTTTGGATACGCAGTATTTT.

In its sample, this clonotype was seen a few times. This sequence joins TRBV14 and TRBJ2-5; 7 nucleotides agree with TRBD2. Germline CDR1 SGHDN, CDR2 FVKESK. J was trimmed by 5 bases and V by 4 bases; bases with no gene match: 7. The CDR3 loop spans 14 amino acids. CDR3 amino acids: CASSPTAGRETQYF. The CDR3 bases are TGTGCCAGCAGCCCTACAGCGGGACGGGAGACCCAGTACTTC.

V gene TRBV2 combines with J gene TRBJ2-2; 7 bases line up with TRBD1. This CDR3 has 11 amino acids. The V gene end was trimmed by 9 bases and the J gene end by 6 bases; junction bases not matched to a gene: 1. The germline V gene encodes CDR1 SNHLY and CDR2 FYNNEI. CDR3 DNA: TGTGCCAGGGGACAGCCCGGGGAGCTGTTTTTT. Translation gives CARGQPGELFF.

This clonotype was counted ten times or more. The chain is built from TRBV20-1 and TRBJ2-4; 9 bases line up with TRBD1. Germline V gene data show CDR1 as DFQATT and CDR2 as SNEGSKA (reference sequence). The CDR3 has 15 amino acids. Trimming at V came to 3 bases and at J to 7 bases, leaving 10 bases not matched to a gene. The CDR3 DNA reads TGCAGTGCTAGCGGACAGGGGACGGTCAATAACATTCAGTACTTC. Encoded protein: CSASGQGTVNNIQYF.

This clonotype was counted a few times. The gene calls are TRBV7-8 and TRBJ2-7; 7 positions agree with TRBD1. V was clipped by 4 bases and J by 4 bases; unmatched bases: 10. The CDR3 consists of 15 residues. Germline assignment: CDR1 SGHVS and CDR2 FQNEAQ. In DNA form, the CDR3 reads TGTGCCAGCAGCTCTAGTGGGGACAGTACTTACGAGCAGTACTTC. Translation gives CASSSSGDSTYEQYF.

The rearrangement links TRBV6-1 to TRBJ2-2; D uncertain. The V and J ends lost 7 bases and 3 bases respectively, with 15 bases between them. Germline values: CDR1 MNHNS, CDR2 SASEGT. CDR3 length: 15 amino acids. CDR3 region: CASNGPPADTGELFF. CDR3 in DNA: TGTGCCAGCAACGGACCACCGGCAGACACCGGGGAGCTGTTTTTT.

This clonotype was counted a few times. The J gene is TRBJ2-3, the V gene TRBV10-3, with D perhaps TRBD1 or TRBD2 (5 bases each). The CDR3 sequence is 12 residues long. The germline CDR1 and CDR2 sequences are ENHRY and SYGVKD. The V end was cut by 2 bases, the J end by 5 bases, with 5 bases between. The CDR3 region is CAISEGGDTQYF. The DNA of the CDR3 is TGTGCCATCAGTGAGGGGGGAGATACGCAGTATTTT.

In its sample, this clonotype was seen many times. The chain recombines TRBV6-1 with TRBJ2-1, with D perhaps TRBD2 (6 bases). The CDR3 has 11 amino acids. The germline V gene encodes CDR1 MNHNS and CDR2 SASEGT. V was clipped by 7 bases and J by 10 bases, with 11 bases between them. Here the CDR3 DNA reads TGTGCCAGCACATATAGCGGCGAGCAGTTCTTC. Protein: CASTYSGEQFF.

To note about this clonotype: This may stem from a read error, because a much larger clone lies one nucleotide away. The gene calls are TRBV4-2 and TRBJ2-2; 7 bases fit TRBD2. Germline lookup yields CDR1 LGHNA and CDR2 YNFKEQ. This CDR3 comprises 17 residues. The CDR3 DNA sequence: TGTGCCAGCACCCGGGCCCTAGCGGAGGCGAACACCGGGGAGCTGTCTTTT. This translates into CASTRALAEANTGELSF.

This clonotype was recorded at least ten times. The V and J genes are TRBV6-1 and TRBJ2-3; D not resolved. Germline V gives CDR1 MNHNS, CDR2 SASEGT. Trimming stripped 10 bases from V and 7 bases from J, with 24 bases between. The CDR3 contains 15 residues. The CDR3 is CATALSAVVVYTQYF. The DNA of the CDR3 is TGTGCCACCGCTCTCTCGGCCGTAGTCGTATATACGCAGTATTTT.

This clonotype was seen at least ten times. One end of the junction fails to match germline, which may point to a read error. CDR3 protein: CASSLALGGQETQYF. The CDR3 DNA is TGTGCTAGCAGCTTAGCGCTAGGGGGCCAAGAGACCCAGTACTTC. J is TRBJ2-5 and V is TRBV7-7; D might be TRBD1 (6 bases). The CDR3 length is 15 residues. CDR1 SSHAT and CDR2 FNYEAQ come from the germline V gene (reference sequence).

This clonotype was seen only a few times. The CDR3 DNA sequence: TGCGCCAGCAGCGCCAGCGTAAGCGGGGAGCTGTTTTTT. The encoded protein is CASSASVSGELFF. The rearrangement uses TRBV5-1 and TRBJ2-2; D gene uncertain. The CDR3 is 13 residues long. V shed 4 bases and J shed 7 bases, with 11 bases lying between them. CDR1 SGHRS and CDR2 YFSETQ come from the germline V gene.

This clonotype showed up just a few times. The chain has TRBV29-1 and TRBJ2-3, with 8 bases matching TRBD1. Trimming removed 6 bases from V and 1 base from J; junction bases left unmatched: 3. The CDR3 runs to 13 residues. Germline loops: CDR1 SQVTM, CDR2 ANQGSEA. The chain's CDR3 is CSVVTGGTDTQYF. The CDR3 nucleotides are TGCAGCGTCGTGACAGGGGGCACAGATACGCAGTATTTT.

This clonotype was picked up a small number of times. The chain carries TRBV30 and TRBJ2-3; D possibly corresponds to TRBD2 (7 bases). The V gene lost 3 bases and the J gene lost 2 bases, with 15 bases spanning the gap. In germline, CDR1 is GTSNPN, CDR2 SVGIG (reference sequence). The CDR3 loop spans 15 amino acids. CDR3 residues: CAWRGGPTYTDTQYF. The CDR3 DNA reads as TGTGCCTGGAGGGGGGGGCCGACGTACACAGATACGCAGTATTTT.

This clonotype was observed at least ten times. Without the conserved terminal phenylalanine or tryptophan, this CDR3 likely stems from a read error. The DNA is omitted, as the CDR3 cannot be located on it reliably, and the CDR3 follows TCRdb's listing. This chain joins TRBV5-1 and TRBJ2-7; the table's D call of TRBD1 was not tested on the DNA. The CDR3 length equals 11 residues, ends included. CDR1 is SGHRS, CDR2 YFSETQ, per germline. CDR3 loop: CASRPRDEDVY.

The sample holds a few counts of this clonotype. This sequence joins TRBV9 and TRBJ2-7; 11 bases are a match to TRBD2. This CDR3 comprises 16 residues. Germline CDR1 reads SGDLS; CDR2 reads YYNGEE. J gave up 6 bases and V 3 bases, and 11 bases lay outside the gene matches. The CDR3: CASSADGTSGRPEQYF. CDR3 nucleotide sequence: TGTGCCAGCAGCGCCGACGGCACTAGCGGGAGACCCGAGCAGTACTTC.